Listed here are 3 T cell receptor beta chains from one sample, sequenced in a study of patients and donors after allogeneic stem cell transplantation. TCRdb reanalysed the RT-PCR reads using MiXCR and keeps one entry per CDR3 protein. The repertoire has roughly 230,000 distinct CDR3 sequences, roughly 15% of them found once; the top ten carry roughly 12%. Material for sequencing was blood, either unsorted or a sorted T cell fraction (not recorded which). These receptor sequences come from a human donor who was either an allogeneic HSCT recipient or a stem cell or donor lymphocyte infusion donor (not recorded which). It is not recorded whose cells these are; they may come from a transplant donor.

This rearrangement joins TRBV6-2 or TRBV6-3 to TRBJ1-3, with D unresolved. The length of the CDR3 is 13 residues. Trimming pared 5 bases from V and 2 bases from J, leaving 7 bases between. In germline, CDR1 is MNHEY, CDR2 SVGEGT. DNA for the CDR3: TGTGCCAGCAGTATGACAACTGGAAACACCATATATTTT. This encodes CASSMTTGNTIYF.

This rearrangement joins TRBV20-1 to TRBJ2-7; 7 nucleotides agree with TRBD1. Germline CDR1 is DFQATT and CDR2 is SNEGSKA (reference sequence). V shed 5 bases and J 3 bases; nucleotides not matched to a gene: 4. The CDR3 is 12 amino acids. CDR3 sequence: CSASGQDYEQYF. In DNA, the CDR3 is TGCAGTGCTTCCGGACAGGACTACGAGCAGTACTTC.

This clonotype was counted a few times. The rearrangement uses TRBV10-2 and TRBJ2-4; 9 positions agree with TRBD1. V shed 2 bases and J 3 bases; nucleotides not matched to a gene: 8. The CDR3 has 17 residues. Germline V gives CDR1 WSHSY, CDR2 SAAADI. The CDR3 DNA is TGCGCCAGCAGTGAGGAGGCGGGACAGGGAAGCAAAAACATTCAGTACTTC. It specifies CASSEEAGQGSKNIQYF.